This TCR beta chain is drawn from a study of blood T cells in healthy people across ages. For the second PCR, which ran for about 6 to 11 cycles, a sample-barcoded 5' primer and a J-beta primer mix were used. TCRdb passed the 5' RACE reads through MiXCR, listing each CDR3 protein once. The sample contains about 1.4 million distinct CDR3 sequences, roughly 59% of which appear only once. The origin of this receptor is a man between 18 and 35 years old in good health. What was sequenced was blood.

The CDR3 protein is CSVVGTSGGGAPQFF. The DNA of the CDR3 is TGCAGCGTTGTGGGGACTAGCGGGGGGGGAGCTCCTCAGTTCTTC. The chain uses TRBV29-1 and TRBJ2-1; 16 bases match TRBD2. After removal of 4 bases from V and 13 bases from J, the junction contained 10 bases not matched to a gene. The length of the CDR3 is 15 residues. Germline assignment: CDR1 SQVTM and CDR2 ANQGSEA.